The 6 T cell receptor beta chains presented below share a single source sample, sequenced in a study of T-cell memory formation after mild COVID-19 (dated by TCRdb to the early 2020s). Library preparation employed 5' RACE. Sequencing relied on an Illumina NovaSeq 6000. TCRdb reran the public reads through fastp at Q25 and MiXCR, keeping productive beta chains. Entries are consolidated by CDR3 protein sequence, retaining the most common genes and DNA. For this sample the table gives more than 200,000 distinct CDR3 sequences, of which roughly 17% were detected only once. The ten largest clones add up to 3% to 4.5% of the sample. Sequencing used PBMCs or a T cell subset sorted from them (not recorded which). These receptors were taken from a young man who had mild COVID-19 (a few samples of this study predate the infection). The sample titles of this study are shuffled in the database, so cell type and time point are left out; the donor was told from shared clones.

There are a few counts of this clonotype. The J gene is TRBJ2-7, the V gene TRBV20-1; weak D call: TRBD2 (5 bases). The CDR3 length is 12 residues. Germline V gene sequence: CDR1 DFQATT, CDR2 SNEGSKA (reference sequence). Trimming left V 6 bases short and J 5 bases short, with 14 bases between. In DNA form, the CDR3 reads TGCAGTGCCCCCTCGGAGGTCCACGAGCAGTACTTC. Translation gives CSAPSEVHEQYF.

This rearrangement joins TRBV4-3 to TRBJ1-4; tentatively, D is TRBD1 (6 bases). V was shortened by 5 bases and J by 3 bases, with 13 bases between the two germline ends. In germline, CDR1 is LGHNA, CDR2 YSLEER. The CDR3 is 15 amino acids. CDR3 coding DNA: TGCGCCAGCAGCTCGGCAGGGGCAGCTAATGAAAAACTGTTTTTT. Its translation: CASSSAGAANEKLFF.

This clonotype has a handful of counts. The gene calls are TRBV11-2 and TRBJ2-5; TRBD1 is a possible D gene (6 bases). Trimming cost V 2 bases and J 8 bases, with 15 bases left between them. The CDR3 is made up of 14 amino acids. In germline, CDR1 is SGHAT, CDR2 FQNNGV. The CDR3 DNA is TGTGCCAGCAGCTTAATAAGGGGGAAGAGAACCCAGTACTTC. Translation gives CASSLIRGKRTQYF.

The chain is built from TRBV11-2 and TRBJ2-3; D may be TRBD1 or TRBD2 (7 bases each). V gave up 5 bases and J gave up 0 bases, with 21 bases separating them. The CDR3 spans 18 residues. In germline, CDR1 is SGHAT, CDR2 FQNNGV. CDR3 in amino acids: CASSLRGAGASSTDTQYF. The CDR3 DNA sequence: TGTGCCAGCAGCCTCAGGGGGGCGGGGGCCTCAAGCACAGATACGCAGTATTTT.

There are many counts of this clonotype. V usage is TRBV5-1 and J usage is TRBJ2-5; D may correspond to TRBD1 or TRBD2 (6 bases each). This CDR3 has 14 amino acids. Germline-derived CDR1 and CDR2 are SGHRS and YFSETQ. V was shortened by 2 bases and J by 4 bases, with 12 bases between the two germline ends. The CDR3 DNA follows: TGCGCCAGCAGCTTTTTCGGGGGCCGAGAGACCCAGTACTTC. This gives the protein CASSFFGGRETQYF.

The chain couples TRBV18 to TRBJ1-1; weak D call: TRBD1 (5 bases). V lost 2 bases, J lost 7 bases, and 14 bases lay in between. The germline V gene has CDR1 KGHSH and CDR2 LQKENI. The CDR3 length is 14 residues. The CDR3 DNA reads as TGTGCCAGCTCACCATCCCCCAGGGCGGATGAAGCTTTCTTT. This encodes CASSPSPRADEAFF.